Sequencing of this T cell receptor (beta chain) was carried out in a study of blood T cell repertoires in COVID-19. Repertoires were generated with immunoSEQ multiplex PCR, while TCRdb's copy carries only in-frame clones and drops some. The sample carries under 200,000 clones, about four fifths recorded once. Looked up from germline, CDR1 is SGHNT and CDR2 is YYREEE (reference sequence). V gave up 7 bases and J gave up 5 bases, with 13 bases separating them. The CDR3 totals 12 residues. The chain links TRBV5-4 to TRBJ2-7; D unresolved. The TCR sequence derives from a woman in her sixties or seventies with COVID-19, enrolled during active disease. The sequencing sample was made of peripheral blood. The CDR3 region is CASGRRVDEQYF. The DNA for the CDR3 is TGTGCCAGCGGCCGACGGGTGGACGAGCAGTACTTC.